What follows is one T cell receptor beta chain and its context. Ages ranged from about 18 to 90 years, with residence in 24 US areas. This specimen comes from a study of blood T cell repertoires in COVID-19. The CDR3 has 14 residues. Germline-derived CDR1 and CDR2 are MNHEY and SVGAGI. V gave up 0 bases and J gave up 8 bases; unmatched junction bases: 5. The data were produced by immunoSEQ multiplex PCR, yet TCRdb's version contains in-frame clones alone and is incomplete. This table holds some 290,000 clones, 85% to 95% found once. The gene calls are TRBV6-5 and TRBJ1-2; 8 nucleotides align to TRBD1. The specimen sequenced was PBMCs or T cells enriched from blood (not recorded which). This TCR was recovered from a woman between 25 and 40 years old who had been exposed to COVID-19. CDR3 sequence reads: CASSYSDRVGGYTF. CDR3 DNA sequence: TGTGCCAGCAGTTACTCGGACAGGGTGGGCGGCTACACCTTC.